The rows below give T cell receptor beta chains drawn from one sample of a study of T cells after yellow fever vaccination. Each CDR3 protein is one row after TCRdb ran MiXCR on the 5' RACE reads. The table records hundreds of thousands of distinct CDR3 sequences, roughly 13% of them present only once. The source was PBMCs, collected on the day of the yellow fever booster vaccination. The receptors originated from a man aged 30 to 39 who received the YFV17D yellow fever vaccine. CDR3s include the opening cysteine and the closing phenylalanine or tryptophan. A D gene is named only where the DNA matches it firmly. Part of the rows lack a size; the others show once, few, many or a class for expanded clones.

TRBJ2-1	NA	TRBV9	few	TGTGCCAGCAGCGCCGGGACGGGCAATGAGCAGTTCTTC	CASSAGTGNEQFF
TRBJ2-7	TRBD1	TRBV5-1	NA	TGCGCCAGCAGCTCCGAGGGACAGGGGTTGGGGCAGTACTTC	CASSSEGQGLGQYF
TRBJ2-1	NA	TRBV7-9	few	TGTGCCAGCAGCTTAGTTGCCGGCTCTCGAAATGAGCAGTTCTTC	CASSLVAGSRNEQFF
TRBJ2-7	TRBD2	TRBV4-2	NA	TGTGCCAGCAGCCAAGAGGCCACATCGGGAGGGGACTACGAGCAGTACTTC	CASSQEATSGGDYEQYF
TRBJ2-1	TRBD2	TRBV7-8	few	TGTGCCAGCAGCTTAGCTAGCGGGAGCGGTCTCGGGCAGTTCTTC	CASSLASGSGLGQFF
TRBJ1-2	NA	TRBV21-1	NA	TGTGCCAGCAGCAAAACTGGACAGGGGGTTTGTGGCTACACCTTC	CASSKTGQGVCGYTF
TRBJ2-1	TRBD2	TRBV20-1	NA	TGCAGTGCTTCCCTGGGACTAGCGGGAACCTACAATGAGCAGTTCTTC	CSASLGLAGTYNEQFF
TRBJ2-1	TRBD2	TRBV6-4	few	TGTGCCAGCAGTGACTCGAGGGTCGGCGGGGGGGAGAATGAGCAGTTCTTC	CASSDSRVGGGENEQFF
TRBJ1-3	NA	TRBV14	NA	TGTGCCAGCGCCAATGGACAGTCTGGAAACACCATATATTTT	CASANGQSGNTIYF
TRBJ1-3	NA	TRBV7-9	NA	TGTGCCAGCAGCTTAGCGACCGGGAACACCATATATTTT	CASSLATGNTIYF
TRBJ2-3	TRBD2	TRBV29-1	many	TGCAGCGTTGAAGGGGTGGAGCGGGGTACGCAGTATTTT	CSVEGVERGTQYF
TRBJ2-7	TRBD2	TRBV6-1	few	TGTGCCAGCAGGGGACTAGCGGGAGTGGAGCAGTACTTC	CASRGLAGVEQYF
TRBJ2-4	NA	TRBV9	NA	TGTGCCAGCAGCGTAGCGGGCAGTGGAAACATTCAGTACTTC	CASSVAGSGNIQYF
TRBJ2-3	TRBD1	TRBV30	NA	TGTGCCTGGACACAAATGGACAGGATAACAGATACGCAGTATTTT	CAWTQMDRITDTQYF
TRBJ1-5	TRBD1	TRBV28	few	TGTGCCAGCAGCAGGACAGGGATTAGCAATCAGCCCCAGCATTTT	CASSRTGISNQPQHF
TRBJ2-7	TRBD2	TRBV5-1	NA	TGCGCCAGCAGAACTCCAGCGGGAGGAGTCCACGAGCAGTACTTC	CASRTPAGGVHEQYF
TRBJ2-7	NA	TRBV4-1	NA	TGCGCCAGCAGCCAAGGTAGGGGCCTTAACTACGAGCAGTACTTC	CASSQGRGLNYEQYF
TRBJ2-3	NA	TRBV7-2	NA	TGTGCCAGCAGCGTAACTAGCAACACAGATACGCAGTATTTT	CASSVTSNTDTQYF
TRBJ2-1	TRBD1	TRBV7-3	NA	TGTGCCAGCAGCCCATCGACAGGGGCCAATGAGCAGTTCTTC	CASSPSTGANEQFF
TRBJ2-7	NA	TRBV5-1	few	TGCGCCAGCAGCTTGTCCGGGGGCCCCTCCTACGAGCAGTACTTC	CASSLSGGPSYEQYF
TRBJ1-1	TRBD1	TRBV5-1	few	TGCGCCAGCAGCTTGGAGGGACAGGGGATGAACACTGAAGCTTTCTTT	CASSLEGQGMNTEAFF
TRBJ2-7	NA	TRBV12-3/TRBV12-4	many	TGTGCCAGCAGTTTTAGGCAGGGCTACGAGCAGTACTTC	CASSFRQGYEQYF
TRBJ2-3	NA	TRBV4-2	NA	TGTGCCAGCAGCCAAGATCTGCGTAGCACAGATACGCAGTATTTT	CASSQDLRSTDTQYF
TRBJ1-2	TRBD1	TRBV20-1	few	TGCAGTGTTTTAAACCGAACAGGGGGAAATGGCTACACCTTC	CSVLNRTGGNGYTF
TRBJ2-3	TRBD2	TRBV30	few	TGTGCCTGGAGACTATCGCCTAGCGGGACAGATACGCAGTATTTT	CAWRLSPSGTDTQYF
TRBJ2-1	TRBD1	TRBV20-1	NA	TGCAGTGCCCCAGGGGGCGACCACTCCTACAATGAGCAGTTCTTC	CSAPGGDHSYNEQFF
TRBJ2-5	NA	TRBV7-2	NA	TGTGCCAGCAGCTTTCGGGGGATGAGCCAAGAGACCCAGTACTTC	CASSFRGMSQETQYF
TRBJ2-7	NA	TRBV6-2/TRBV6-3	NA	TGTGCCAGCAGTTACTCGATAGTCAGCGGCTACGAGCAGTACTTC	CASSYSIVSGYEQYF
TRBJ2-7	TRBD2	TRBV20-1	few	TGCAGTGCCTCAAAGGCGGGAGTACTGGGGGAGCAGTACTTC	CSASKAGVLGEQYF
TRBJ2-5	NA	TRBV20-1	many	TGCAGTGCTAGAGATTTGTCGCAGGAAGGAGAGACCCAGTACTTC	CSARDLSQEGETQYF
TRBJ1-6	NA	TRBV6-5	few	TGTGCCAGCAGTTACTTCGCAGGGAGCTCCTATAATTCACCCCTCCACTTT	CASSYFAGSSYNSPLHF
TRBJ2-7	TRBD1	TRBV7-6	NA	TGTGCCAGCAGCTTAAGGCCCGACAGGGGCGAGCAGTACTTC	CASSLRPDRGEQYF
TRBJ2-1	TRBD2	TRBV4-3	NA	TGCGCCAGCAGCCAACTTGGACTAGCGGTGGTTAATGAGCAGTTCTTC	CASSQLGLAVVNEQFF
TRBJ2-7	TRBD2	TRBV7-2	many	TGTGCCAGCAGCACGGACGGGGGGAACTACGAGCAGTACTTC	CASSTDGGNYEQYF
TRBJ2-1	TRBD1	TRBV5-6	NA	TGTGCCAGCAGCTCGTACGGGACAGGGCCCGCTGAGCAGTTCTTC	CASSSYGTGPAEQFF
TRBJ2-7	TRBD1	TRBV28	NA	TGTGCCAGCAGTTCCCCCCGGCAGGGGGCCGAGCAGTACTTC	CASSSPRQGAEQYF
TRBJ2-7	NA	TRBV4-2	few	TGTGCCAGCAGCCAAGTGGAGGAGGGCTCCTACGAGCAGTACTTC	CASSQVEEGSYEQYF
TRBJ2-7	TRBD2	TRBV4-3	few	TGCGCCAGCAGCCAAGTACTAGCGGGAGGCGGCTACGAGCAGTACTTC	CASSQVLAGGGYEQYF
TRBJ2-1	TRBD1	TRBV6-2/TRBV6-3	many	TGTGCCAGCAGAGAGACAGGGGGTGGCAATGAGCAGTTCTTC	CASRETGGGNEQFF
TRBJ2-1	TRBD2	TRBV7-9	few	TGTGCCAGCAGCCCACGTAGCGGGAGGTTCAATGAGCAGTTCTTC	CASSPRSGRFNEQFF
TRBJ2-2	NA	TRBV27	NA	TGTGCCAGCAGTTTAGCGGGTACATCAAGGGAGCTGTTTTTT	CASSLAGTSRELFF
TRBJ2-7	TRBD2	TRBV7-2	NA	TGTGCCAGCAGCTTCGGTCGGGGGGTCGAGCAGTACTTC	CASSFGRGVEQYF
TRBJ1-1	NA	TRBV29-1	few	TGCAGCGTTGTCCGTGTTGGGCTCACCCACGAAGCTTTCTTT	CSVVRVGLTHEAFF
TRBJ2-5	NA	TRBV13	NA	TGTGCCAGCAGCTACCGAGGGGGGGGGAACCCAGAGACCCAGTACTTC	CASSYRGGGNPETQYF